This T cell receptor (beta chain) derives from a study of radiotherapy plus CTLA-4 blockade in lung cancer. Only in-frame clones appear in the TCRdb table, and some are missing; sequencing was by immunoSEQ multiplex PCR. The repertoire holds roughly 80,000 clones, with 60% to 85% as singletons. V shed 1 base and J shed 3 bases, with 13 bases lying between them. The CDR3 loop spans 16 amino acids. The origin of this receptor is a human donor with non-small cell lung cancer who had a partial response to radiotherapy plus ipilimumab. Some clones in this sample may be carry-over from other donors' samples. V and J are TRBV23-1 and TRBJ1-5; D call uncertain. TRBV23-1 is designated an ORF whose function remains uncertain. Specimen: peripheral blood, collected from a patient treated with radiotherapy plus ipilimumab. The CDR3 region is CASSQWRAQTNQPQHF. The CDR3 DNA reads TGCGCCAGCAGTCAATGGCGAGCGCAGACCAATCAGCCCCAGCATTTT.